These 5 T cell receptor beta chains originate from one sample sequenced in a study of control samples from healthy donors and cancer patients (dated by TCRdb to the early 2020s). The library was produced with the immunoSEQ multiplex PCR assay. This immuneACCESS table, as held by TCRdb, lists in-frame sequences with V and J called but not all clones. Of the missing ones, under half trace to an unresolved V gene in checked studies; the others have no known cause. The table for this sample lists roughly 450,000 clones; around nine tenths of them were counted only once. The top ten clones comprise just under 6.5% of the sample. Specimen: PBMCs. The receptor source for this set is a man aged 35-49 years with head and neck cancer.

This clone occurred once. V is TRBV10-3 and J is TRBJ2-4, with D tentatively TRBD2 (6 bases). The CDR3 contains 17 residues. Germline assignment: CDR1 ENHRY and CDR2 SYGVKD. Trimming cost V 2 bases and J 6 bases, with 20 bases left between them. The CDR3 DNA sequence: TGTGCCATCAGTGAGCACCCGGTAGCGGAAACATCAAACATTCAGTACTTC. Its translation: CAISEHPVAETSNIQYF.

V and J are TRBV5-1 and TRBJ2-5; 11 bases are a match to TRBD1. CDR1 and CDR2 (germline): SGHRS, YFSETQ. This CDR3 is 15 amino acids long. V lost 3 bases to trimming and J lost 3 bases; unmatched junction nucleotides: 4. The CDR3 DNA reads as TGCGCCAGCAGCTCCGGGACAGGGGGTGAAGAGACCCAGTACTTC. It specifies CASSSGTGGEETQYF.

The gene calls are TRBV2 and TRBJ1-5, with TRBD1 matching 10 bases. Germline assignment: CDR1 SNHLY and CDR2 FYNNEI. CDR3 length: 13 residues. V was clipped by 6 bases and J by 5 bases; unmatched bases: 1. The CDR3 sequence: CASRGQGDQPQHF. The CDR3 bases are TGTGCCAGCAGAGGACAGGGGGATCAGCCCCAGCATTTT.

The V and J genes are TRBV3-1 (or the pseudogene TRBV3-2) and TRBJ1-1, with D possibly matching TRBD1 (5 bases). V lost 1 base to trimming and J lost 5 bases, with 17 bases between them. From germline, CDR1 is LGHDT and CDR2 YNNKEL (reference sequence). The CDR3 sequence is 16 residues long. As DNA, the CDR3 is TGTGCCAGCAGCCAAGTAAAGTCAGGGTATCGGACTGAAGCTTTCTTT. Residues: CASSQVKSGYRTEAFF.

This clone showed up just once. The V and J genes are TRBV5-1 and TRBJ1-2; D might be TRBD1 (6 bases). The CDR3 contains 13 residues. Trimming removed 1 base at V and 6 bases at J, with 10 bases between. In germline, CDR1 is SGHRS, CDR2 YFSETQ. CDR3 amino acids: CASSLYRADGYTF. DNA for the CDR3: TGCGCCAGCAGCTTGTACAGGGCCGATGGCTACACCTTC.